This T cell receptor (beta chain) was profiled in a study of T cells in Graves' hyperthyroidism and ophthalmopathy. Study-wide findings and caveats: Also found in blood were most expanded thyroid clonotypes above 0.001.

With duration under 3 months, ophthalmopathy was active: Clinical Activity Score at least 3, NOSPECS at least 4. Clinical symptoms, serum thyroxine, TRAb, thyroid ultrasound and orbital computed tomography established diagnosis. The length of the CDR3 is 17 residues. Germline CDR1 reads SGHAT; CDR2 reads FQNNGV. Researchers amplified the TCR beta CDR3 regions from RNA transcripts. The study used the HTBI primer set for a first-round RT-PCR of the TCR CDR3. TCRdb re-called the multiplex PCR reads with MiXCR, one entry per CDR3 protein. This table holds roughly 640,000 distinct CDR3 sequences, about a sixth found once. A remark on this clonotype: Antigen unknown. Sequence at one end of the junction differs from germline and may be a read error.

The chain combines TRBV11-2 with TRBJ2-1; 9 positions agree with TRBD2. Sequencing input: blood. The receptor's source is a woman in her 40s with Graves' ophthalmopathy. CDR3 residues: CASSSKGGSGSYDEQFF. DNA for the CDR3: TGTGCCAGCAGCTCCAAGGGGGGTAGCGGGAGCTACGATGAGCAGTTCTTC.